Following are 10 T cell receptor beta chains from one sample sequenced in a study of T cell responses to AZD1222 COVID-19 vaccine. The table came from immunoSEQ multiplex PCR; TCRdb's copy has only in-frame clones and leaves some out. The data contain more than 150,000 clones, 90% of them seen just once; the ten biggest clones take up roughly 1.9%. The specimen was peripheral blood, collected on day 0 of AZD1222 vaccination. These receptors were collected from an adult in good health.

The rearrangement uses TRBV6-5 and TRBJ1-4; 10 nucleotides match TRBD1. J was trimmed by 8 bases and V by 2 bases; bases with no gene match: 5. The germline V gene has CDR1 MNHEY and CDR2 SVGAGI. CDR3 size: 15 residues. The CDR3, as DNA: TGTGCCAGCAGTTACAAGACAGGGGGCGTAGAAAAACTGTTTTTT. Encoded protein: CASSYKTGGVEKLFF.

The J gene is TRBJ1-6, the V gene TRBV28; 12 bases agree with TRBD1. This CDR3 region has 17 residues. CDR1 and CDR2 from the germline V gene are MDHEN and SYDVKM. The V and J ends lost 4 bases and 9 bases, in that order; junction bases with no gene match: 10. The CDR3 is CASSSPGQGARGSPLHF. In nucleotides, the CDR3 is TGTGCCAGCAGTTCCCCGGGACAGGGGGCGCGTGGTTCACCCCTCCACTTT.

This chain joins TRBV2 and TRBJ2-3; D is unclear. The V and J ends lost 7 bases and 0 bases respectively, with 8 bases between them. The germline V gene has CDR1 SNHLY and CDR2 FYNNEI. The CDR3 contains 13 residues. CDR3 DNA sequence: TGTGCCAGCATTCTCCGGAGCACAGATACGCAGTATTTT. Amino acids: CASILRSTDTQYF.

This chain connects TRBV10-1 to TRBJ1-4; D unresolved. The V end was cut by 3 bases, the J end by 0 bases, with 23 bases between. The V gene's germline CDR1 is WNHNN and CDR2 SYGVQD (reference sequence). The CDR3 has 20 residues. This chain's CDR3 is CASSDLMEAYQLTTNEKLFF. CDR3 in DNA: TGCGCCAGCAGTGATCTCATGGAGGCATACCAACTTACAACTAATGAAAAACTGTTTTTT.

This chain connects TRBV4-3 to TRBJ2-1; 11 positions agree with TRBD2. V was clipped by 3 bases and J by 8 bases; unmatched bases: 9. This CDR3 contains 16 residues. The germline CDR1 and CDR2 sequences are LGHNA and YSLEER. CDR3 region: CASSQVGTSGRHEQFF. The CDR3 DNA sequence: TGCGCCAGCAGCCAGGTCGGGACTAGCGGCCGCCATGAGCAGTTCTTC.

This clone was picked up a small number of times. The V and J genes are TRBV11-2 and TRBJ1-5, with D possibly matching TRBD1 (6 bases). This CDR3 contains 16 residues. CDR1 and CDR2 (germline): SGHAT, FQNNGV. The germline V and J ends were trimmed by 6 bases and 5 bases, with 20 bases remaining between them. CDR3 coding DNA: TGTGCCAGCAGTTCAAAGCTCGGACAGCGGGATCAGCCCCAGCATTTT. Its translation: CASSSKLGQRDQPQHF. Combining the CDR3 with reference TRBV11-2 and TRBJ1-5 gives the whole variable domain EAGVAQSPRYKIIEKRQSVAFWCNPISGHATLYWYQQILGQGPKLLIQFQNNGVVDDSQLPKDRFSAERLKGVDSTLKIQPAKLEDSAVYLCASSSKLGQRDQPQHFGDGTRLSIL.

For the CDR3, the DNA is TGTGCCAGCCAATCAAGGGACCGCGGGTCTTGGGAGCAGTACTTC. Protein sequence: CASQSRDRGSWEQYF. The chain joins TRBV9 to TRBJ2-7; tentatively, D is TRBD1 or TRBD2 (5 bases each). Germline CDR1 is SGDLS and CDR2 is YYNGEE. The CDR3 is 15 amino acids. The V end lost 7 bases, the J end lost 7 bases, and 24 bases lay between the germline ends.

This rearrangement joins TRBV10-3 to TRBJ2-1; 8 nucleotides agree with TRBD2. Germline CDR1 reads ENHRY; CDR2 reads SYGVKD. The CDR3 totals 16 residues. V trimming: 0 bases; J trimming: 6 bases; junction bases outside the gene matches: 7. The CDR3 DNA reads TGTGCCATCAGTGAGTCCCCACCTAGCGGGTCCAATGAGCAGTTCTTC. Protein sequence: CAISESPPSGSNEQFF.

The rearrangement links TRBV15 to TRBJ2-1; 9 bases line up with TRBD2. The CDR3 runs to 18 residues. The ends lost 1 base at V and 4 bases at J; junction bases unmatched: 11. The germline V gene encodes CDR1 LNHNV and CDR2 YYDKDF (reference sequence). CDR3 DNA sequence: TGTGCCACCAGCAGAGCCGGGATAGCGGGGGCCCCTTACAATGAGCAGTTCTTC. This codes for CATSRAGIAGAPYNEQFF.

This chain uses TRBV7-9 with TRBJ2-1, with 13 bases identical to TRBD2. Germline assignment: CDR1 SEHNR and CDR2 FQNEAQ (reference sequence). After removal of 5 bases from V and 6 bases from J, the junction contained 7 bases not matched to a gene. The CDR3 covers 16 residues. The CDR3 protein is CASSPRLAGGPNEQFF. CDR3 sequence (DNA): TGTGCCAGCAGCCCGCGACTAGCGGGAGGCCCCAATGAGCAGTTCTTC.